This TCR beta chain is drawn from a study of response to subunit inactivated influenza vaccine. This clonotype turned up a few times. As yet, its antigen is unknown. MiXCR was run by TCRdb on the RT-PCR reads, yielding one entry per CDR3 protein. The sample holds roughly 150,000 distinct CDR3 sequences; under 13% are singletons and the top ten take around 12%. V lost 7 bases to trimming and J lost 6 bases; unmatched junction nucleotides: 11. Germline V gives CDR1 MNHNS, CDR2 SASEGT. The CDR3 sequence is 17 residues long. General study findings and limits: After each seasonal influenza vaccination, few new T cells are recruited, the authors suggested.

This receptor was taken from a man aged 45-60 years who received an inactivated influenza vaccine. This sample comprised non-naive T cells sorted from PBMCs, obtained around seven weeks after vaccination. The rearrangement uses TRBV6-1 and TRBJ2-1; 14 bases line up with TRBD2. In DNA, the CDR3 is TGTGCCAGCACTCCTAGGACTAGCGGGGGGCGGCCCAATGAGCAGTTCTTC. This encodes CASTPRTSGGRPNEQFF.